This T cell receptor beta chain stems from a study of OX40 agonist ivuxolimab in advanced cancers. The CDR3 spans 13 residues. With 1 base removed from V and 4 bases from J, the gap between germline ends came to 8 bases. Germline V gives CDR1 SGHRS, CDR2 YFSETQ. The data were produced by immunoSEQ multiplex PCR, yet TCRdb's version contains in-frame clones alone and is incomplete. The sample comprises 50,000 to 75,000 clones, 80% to 95% of which are singletons, and less than 0.7% rests with the top ten. The sample was CD4+ or CD8+ T cells sorted from blood, taken in a trial of the OX40 agonist ivuxolimab. The chain is built from TRBV5-1 and TRBJ1-1; maybe TRBD1 (5 bases). This TCR derives from an adult with an advanced solid tumor such as melanoma, head and neck, liver or kidney cancer. CDR3 DNA sequence: TGCGCCAGCAGCTTGCGGGGGAGCACTGAAGCTTTCTTT. Translating gives CASSLRGSTEAFF.